The present T cell receptor beta chain was sequenced within a study of T cell repertoires in cytomegalovirus infection. Study-level information: Recently identified HLA-C-restricted and well-studied HLA-B-restricted CMV epitopes were used. Regarding the study as a whole: Cumulative public TCR beta family frequency identified carriers of CMV plus the relevant HLA.

TCRdb reprocessed the reads via MiXCR and lists one record per CDR3 protein. The data show around 360,000 distinct CDR3 sequences, with roughly 34% seen just once and approximately 12% held by the top ten. This clonotype was detected a few times. Antigen specificity is unknown. This receptor was taken from a human donor in good health (CMV status not recorded). Some clones in this sample may be carry-over from other donors' samples. The input for sequencing was cultured PBMCs, taken from culture after CMV antigen stimulation.

CDR3 residues: CASSLDVGQPQHF. The CDR3 bases are TGCGCCAGCAGCTTGGATGTGGGTCAGCCCCAGCATTTT. The chain combines TRBV5-1 with TRBJ1-5; D is unresolved. CDR1 SGHRS and CDR2 YFSETQ come from the germline V gene. The CDR3 runs 13 residues. V lost 0 bases, J lost 6 bases, and 7 bases lay in between.